The 16 T cell receptor beta chains below all came from one sample that was sequenced in a study of blood T cell repertoires in COVID-19. TCRdb's table, derived via immunoSEQ multiplex PCR, lists solely in-frame clones and lacks some. Of more than 150,000 clones listed, over 75% were seen once; the top ten hold roughly 15%. The sample was peripheral blood. The source is a woman in her forties with acute or convalescent COVID-19.

V and J are TRBV19 and TRBJ2-1; 12 bases agree with TRBD2. The germline V gene encodes CDR1 LNHDA and CDR2 SQIVND (reference sequence). The CDR3 consists of 16 residues. The J segment lost 7 bases and the V segment lost 4 bases, leaving 8 bases of the junction unmatched. CDR3 protein: CASSNPSGGGYNEQFF. Here the CDR3 DNA reads TGTGCCAGTAGTAACCCTAGCGGGGGGGGGTATAATGAGCAGTTCTTC.

The rearrangement links TRBV19 to TRBJ2-1; possible D gene TRBD2, 5 bases. Germline CDR1 is LNHDA and CDR2 is SQIVND (reference sequence). The CDR3 runs 15 residues. Trimming removed 3 bases from V and 4 bases from J, with 13 bases in between. The CDR3 bases are TGTGCCAGTAGTATCAACCGGGGTCGTTACAATGAGCAGTTCTTC. Translation gives CASSINRGRYNEQFF. Full variable domain (missing parts from reference TRBV19 and TRBJ2-1): DGGITQSPKYLFRKEGQNVTLSCEQNLNHDAMYWYRQDPGQGLRLIYYSQIVNDFQKGDIAEGYSVSREKKESFPLTVTSAQKNPTAFYLCASSINRGRYNEQFFGPGTRLTVL.

The chain couples TRBV4-1 to TRBJ2-7; TRBD1 is a possible D gene (6 bases). The CDR3 has 14 amino acids. V gave up 1 base and J gave up 2 bases, with 9 bases separating them. CDR1 is MGHRA, CDR2 YSYEKL, per germline. This CDR3 is CASSQAGAPYEQYF. The CDR3 DNA sequence: TGCGCCAGCAGCCAAGCAGGGGCCCCCTACGAGCAGTACTTC.

The gene calls are TRBV7-9 and TRBJ1-2; D is uncertain. The V end lost 3 bases, the J end lost 2 bases, and 10 bases lay between the germline ends. The CDR3 consists of 14 residues. The germline gives CDR1 SEHNR, CDR2 FQNEAQ (reference sequence). The CDR3 bases are TGTGCCAGCAGCTTTCACAGTACCAACTATGGCTACACCTTC. Encoded protein: CASSFHSTNYGYTF.

This chain connects TRBV24-1 to TRBJ2-5; TRBD1 agrees at 7 bases. V gave up 3 bases and J gave up 3 bases; unmatched junction bases: 3. The CDR3 totals 14 residues. CDR1 is KGHDR, CDR2 SFDVKD, per germline. The CDR3 nucleotides are TGTGCCACCAGTGATAGCAGGGGGAAAGAGACCCAGTACTTC. Translating it yields CATSDSRGKETQYF.

The chain's CDR3 is CASRAVGGGIPTYEQYF. CDR3 in DNA: TGTGCCAGTAGGGCTGTTGGCGGGGGGATCCCAACCTACGAGCAGTACTTC. V usage is TRBV6-4 and J usage is TRBJ2-7, with 8 positions matching TRBD2. Germline CDR1 is MRHNA and CDR2 is SNTAGT. CDR3 length: 17 residues. V was clipped by 9 bases and J by 2 bases; unmatched bases: 18.

The rearrangement links TRBV11-1 to TRBJ2-7; D possibly corresponds to TRBD2 (5 bases). Germline V gene lookup returns CDR1 SGHAT and CDR2 FQDESV (reference sequence). There are 13 residues in the CDR3. V shed 4 bases and J shed 7 bases, with 14 bases lying between them. Written as DNA, the CDR3 is TGTGCCAGCAGCTGGCTAAGGACGGGGGAGCAGTACTTC. This translates into CASSWLRTGEQYF.

This rearrangement joins TRBV10-3 to TRBJ1-6, with D hard to call. V lost 3 bases, J lost 18 bases, and 27 bases lay in between. The CDR3 runs to 16 residues. CDR1 ENHRY and CDR2 SYGVKD come from the germline V gene. The CDR3, as DNA: TGTGCCATCAGTGAAATGGCCCTCGGGGAAGGACGGGTTGGCCACTTT. Translating gives CAISEMALGEGRVGHF.

The chain carries TRBV6-2 or TRBV6-3 and TRBJ2-7; 7 positions agree with TRBD2. The trim removed 8 bases at V and 4 bases at J, leaving 20 bases unmatched. Germline V gene data show CDR1 as MNHEY and CDR2 as SVGEGT. The CDR3 runs to 17 residues. The CDR3 sequence: CASRRSIRREQRYEQYF. The CDR3 DNA is TGTGCCAGCCGCCGATCGATACGGCGGGAGCAGCGATACGAGCAGTACTTC.

The rearrangement uses TRBV6-5 and TRBJ1-5, with D unresolved. V was pared by 0 bases and J by 2 bases, with 11 bases between. The CDR3 sequence is 16 residues long. Per germline, CDR1 MNHEY and CDR2 SVGAGI. The CDR3 DNA reads as TGTGCCAGCAGTTACTCGATTCCGGGTGGCAATCAGCCCCAGCATTTT. Its translation: CASSYSIPGGNQPQHF.

This clone occurred a few times. V and J are TRBV19 and TRBJ2-1, with D perhaps matching TRBD1 (6 bases). The CDR3 length is 16 residues. In germline, CDR1 is LNHDA, CDR2 SQIVND (reference sequence). V gave up 5 bases and J gave up 0 bases, with 14 bases separating them. The CDR3 region is CASSVQGSSSYNEQFF. In DNA, the CDR3 is TGTGCCAGTAGTGTGCAGGGGTCGAGCTCCTACAATGAGCAGTTCTTC.

The genes are TRBV5-4 and TRBJ1-2; a possible D gene is TRBD1 (5 bases). Trimming took off 0 bases at V and 8 bases at J, with 14 bases between the two ends. CDR1 and CDR2 from the germline V gene are SGHNT and YYREEE (reference sequence). The CDR3 extends over 14 amino acids. The CDR3 region is CASSLGGGSGGYTF. DNA for the CDR3: TGTGCCAGCAGCTTGGGTGGGGGGTCTGGCGGCTACACCTTC.

This clone showed up just a few times. CDR3 nucleotide sequence: TGTGCCAGCAGCCAAGGTCGCTTGCAGGGCCATGGCTACACCTTC. Protein: CASSQGRLQGHGYTF. The chain links TRBV3-1 (or the pseudogene TRBV3-2) to TRBJ1-2, with a weak D call TRBD1 (5 bases). Germline CDR1 and CDR2: LGHDT and YNNKEL (reference sequence). The CDR3 contains 15 residues. Trimming pared 1 base from V and 6 bases from J, leaving 15 bases between.

The genes are TRBV18 and TRBJ2-7, with a possible D match to TRBD2 (5 bases). Per germline, CDR1 KGHSH and CDR2 LQKENI. Trimming removed 3 bases at V and 4 bases at J, with 19 bases between. This CDR3 contains 16 residues. CDR3 bases: TGTGCCAGCTCACCGTCCCTGCCAGGCACGGGGTACGAGCAGTACTTC. Translated: CASSPSLPGTGYEQYF.

J is TRBJ2-7 and V is TRBV18; 8 positions agree with TRBD2. Germline V CDR1 and CDR2: KGHSH, LQKENI. The junction had 9 bases not matched to a gene; V was cut back by 3 bases and J by 2 bases. The CDR3 is 16 amino acids. The CDR3 reads CASSPPAGRETYEQYF. CDR3 nucleotides: TGTGCCAGCTCACCGCCCGCCGGGAGGGAGACCTACGAGCAGTACTTC.

The chain joins TRBV7-2 to TRBJ2-7; D might be TRBD2 (6 bases). The CDR3 consists of 15 residues. V shed 4 bases and J shed 2 bases, with 15 bases lying between them. Germline assignment: CDR1 SGHTA and CDR2 FQGNSA. CDR3 amino acids: CASSSMGLLTYEQYF. The CDR3 DNA reads TGTGCCAGCAGCTCGATGGGACTTTTGACCTACGAGCAGTACTTC.